The next 5 T cell receptor beta chains were all read from a single sample in a study of shared clonotypes between healthy human individuals. Using immunoSEQ multiplex PCR, the repertoire was profiled, and TCRdb retains in-frame clones only, with some absent. The sample consists of about 480,000 clones, over 75% of them appearing once. The sequenced material came from PBMCs. The origin of the receptors is a woman aged 40-49 years in good health. Some clones in this sample may be carry-over from other donors' samples.

V gene TRBV5-1 combines with J gene TRBJ2-2, with 9 bases fitting TRBD2. Germline values: CDR1 SGHRS, CDR2 YFSETQ. There are 18 residues in the CDR3. Trimming at V came to 3 bases and at J to 5 bases, leaving 14 bases not matched to a gene. CDR3 bases: TGCGCCAGCAGCTCGATAGCGGGAGTATTGGGTGTAACCGGGGAGCTGTTTTTT. Its protein is CASSSIAGVLGVTGELFF.

Regarding this clone: Other DNA sequences in this specimen translate into the identical CDR3. The genes are TRBV7-2 and TRBJ2-1; D is unresolved. The germline V gene has CDR1 SGHTA and CDR2 FQGNSA. This CDR3 comprises 15 residues. V gave up 2 bases and J gave up 0 bases, with 8 bases separating them. DNA of the CDR3: TGTGCCAGCAGCTTATCTGGTAGCTCCTACAATGAGCAGTTCTTC. Encoded protein: CASSLSGSSYNEQFF. Filled out from reference TRBV7-2 and TRBJ2-1, the complete variable domain reads GAGVSQSPSNKVTEKGKDVELRCDPISGHTALYWYRQSLGQGLEFLIYFQGNSAPDKSGLPSDRFSAERTGGSVSTLTIQRTQQEDSAVYLCASSLSGSSYNEQFFGPGTRLTVL.

CDR3 DNA: TGTGCCAGCAGCGCGCACACAGATACGCAGTATTTT. The encoded protein is CASSAHTDTQYF. This sequence joins TRBV25-1 and TRBJ2-3; D gene uncertain. The germline gives CDR1 MGHDK, CDR2 SYGVNS. V was cut by 6 bases and J by 2 bases, with 6 bases left in between. The CDR3 loop spans 12 amino acids.

A single count supports this clone. V usage is TRBV2 and J usage is TRBJ2-3; TRBD2 matches 10 bases. The germline CDR1 and CDR2 sequences are SNHLY and FYNNEI. The CDR3 covers 16 residues. The V segment lost 6 bases and the J segment 5 bases; nucleotides outside the gene matches: 11. CDR3 residues: CASSPLASGRGDTQYF. As DNA, the CDR3 is TGTGCCAGCAGCCCTCTCGCTAGCGGGAGAGGAGATACGCAGTATTTT.

The genes are TRBV2 and TRBJ2-7; no reliable D call. Trimming took off 7 bases at V and 4 bases at J, with 8 bases between the two ends. CDR3 size: 11 residues. From germline, CDR1 is SNHLY and CDR2 FYNNEI. In DNA form, the CDR3 reads TGTGCCAGCACACCCTGGTACGAGCAGTACTTC. It yields the protein CASTPWYEQYF.